The 23 T cell receptor beta chains below all came from one sample that was sequenced in a study of CD8+ T cells in alopecia areata. Specified treatment: oral pan-JAK inhibitor, 5-10 mg twice daily. Extraction and reverse transcription of RNA yielded cDNA as the sequencing template. Some clones are missing from TCRdb's copy, which holds only in-frame ones; the method was immunoSEQ multiplex PCR. The sample gives 200,000 or so clones, around two fifths of which show up once; around 0.48% is in the top ten. The material sequenced was CD4+ T cells sorted from blood, taken at approximately week 34, from a patient treated with tofacitinib. The source of these receptors is a human donor with alopecia areata.

This chain links TRBV29-1 with TRBJ2-5; D is unresolved. V was shortened by 2 bases and J by 1 base, with 8 bases between the two germline ends. The CDR3 sequence is 13 residues long. Germline CDR1 and CDR2: SQVTM and ANQGSEA. In nucleotides, the CDR3 is TGCAGCGTTGAACAGCAGGTCCAAGAGACCCAGTACTTC. The encoded protein is CSVEQQVQETQYF.

The chain has TRBV25-1 and TRBJ1-1; no definite D call. CDR3 length equals 12 residues. Trimming took off 6 bases at V and 1 base at J, with 6 bases between the two ends. Germline V gene sequence: CDR1 MGHDK, CDR2 SYGVNS. The CDR3 is CASRFGNTEAFF. The CDR3 DNA is TGTGCCAGCAGGTTCGGGAACACTGAAGCTTTCTTT. Filled out from reference TRBV25-1 and TRBJ1-1, the complete variable domain reads EADIYQTPRYLVIGTGKKITLECSQTMGHDKMYWYQQDPGMELHLIHYSYGVNSTEKGDLSSESTVSRIRTEHFPLTLESARPSHTSQYLCASRFGNTEAFFGQGTRLTVV.

This chain joins TRBV9 and TRBJ2-3, with TRBD1 as a possible D gene (6 bases). Trimming stripped 4 bases from V and 1 base from J, with 10 bases between. CDR3 length equals 14 residues. Per the germline V gene, CDR1 is SGDLS and CDR2 is YYNGEE. CDR3 DNA: TGTGCCAGCAGCCCTCGGACAGGCACAGATACGCAGTATTTT. Its protein is CASSPRTGTDTQYF. The whole variable domain, remainder taken from reference TRBV9 and TRBJ2-3, is DSGVTQTPKHLITATGQRVTLRCSPRSGDLSVYWYQQSLDQGLQFLIQYYNGEERAKGNILERFSAQQFPDLHSELNLSSLELGDSALYFCASSPRTGTDTQYFGPGTRLTVL.

This clone occurred a few times. This chain uses TRBV6-6 with TRBJ1-3; D remains ambiguous. Germline assignment: CDR1 MNHNY and CDR2 SVGAGI (reference sequence). With 6 bases removed from V and 0 bases from J, the gap between germline ends came to 12 bases. This CDR3 spans 15 amino acids. The CDR3 sequence: CASRETGSSGNTIYF. The DNA for the CDR3 is TGTGCCAGCAGAGAAACGGGGAGCTCTGGAAACACCATATATTTT.

The chain uses TRBV7-2 and TRBJ2-3, with a weak D call TRBD2 (7 bases). The CDR3 sequence is 14 residues long. Germline-derived CDR1 and CDR2 are SGHTA and FQGNSA. V lost 5 bases and J lost 5, with 14 bases in between. CDR3 loop: CASSSGTPGDTQYF. CDR3 bases: TGTGCCAGCAGCAGCGGGACACCCGGAGATACGCAGTATTTT.

This clone has just a few counts. The chain uses TRBV5-8 and TRBJ2-7, with a possible D match to TRBD1 (6 bases). The CDR3 loop spans 15 amino acids. CDR1 is SGHTS and CDR2 is YDEGEE in the germline V gene. Trimming pared 2 bases from V and 2 bases from J, leaving 14 bases between. CDR3 coding DNA: TGTGCCAGCAGCTTCGTAATACAGGGAGCCTACGAGCAGTACTTC. Residues: CASSFVIQGAYEQYF.

The chain links TRBV30 to TRBJ1-2; D not resolved. Germline assignment: CDR1 GTSNPN and CDR2 SVGIG (reference sequence). The CDR3 consists of 14 residues. Trimming pared 0 bases from V and 4 bases from J, leaving 12 bases between. The CDR3 sequence: CAWSVNPKGYGYTF. The CDR3 DNA sequence: TGTGCCTGGAGTGTAAACCCCAAGGGCTATGGCTACACCTTC.

The chain is built from TRBV7-9 and TRBJ2-3, with 8 bases identical to TRBD2. V lost 4 bases, J lost 6 bases, and 6 bases stayed unmatched. This CDR3 is built from 14 residues. Germline V gives CDR1 SEHNR, CDR2 FQNEAQ (reference sequence). CDR3 sequence (DNA): TGTGCCAGCAGCTCCGGGACTAGTGGGGATACGCAGTATTTT. Amino acids: CASSSGTSGDTQYF.

The V call is TRBV2, the J call TRBJ1-6; 7 bases agree with TRBD1. The junction had 2 bases not matched to a gene; V was cut back by 1 base and J by 11 bases. The CDR3 is 13 amino acids. Germline values: CDR1 SNHLY, CDR2 FYNNEI. DNA of the CDR3: TGTGCCAGCAGTGAAGGAACAGGGGCACCCCTCCACTTT. Its translation is CASSEGTGAPLHF.

V gene TRBV30 combines with J gene TRBJ1-5; D is uncertain. Germline assignment: CDR1 GTSNPN and CDR2 SVGIG (reference sequence). With 4 bases removed from V and 0 bases from J, the gap between germline ends came to 16 bases. The CDR3 length is 16 residues. The CDR3 DNA is TGTGCCTGGACTCCGGCGCCAAATTATAGCAATCAGCCCCAGCATTTT. Protein: CAWTPAPNYSNQPQHF.

CDR3 protein: CASSQRPRGPNTGELFF. CDR3 DNA: TGCGCCAGCAGCCAACGACCCAGGGGACCTAACACCGGGGAGCTGTTTTTT. The chain couples TRBV5-1 to TRBJ2-2; D possibly corresponds to TRBD1 (6 bases). The CDR3 totals 17 residues. Germline CDR1 and CDR2: SGHRS and YFSETQ. Trimming took off 4 bases at V and 2 bases at J, with 18 bases between the two ends.

This clone showed up just a few times. The chain is built from TRBV4-1 and TRBJ2-7, with D perhaps TRBD1 (5 bases). The CDR3 loop spans 16 amino acids. The germline V gene has CDR1 MGHRA and CDR2 YSYEKL. V lost 4 bases and J 0 bases, leaving 16 bases between the germline ends. For the CDR3, the DNA is TGCGCCAGCAGCCCAGGGCGAGGTCGATACTCCTACGAGCAGTACTTC. It specifies CASSPGRGRYSYEQYF.

This chain joins TRBV9 and TRBJ2-1; D is uncertain. The CDR3 has 15 amino acids. V dropped 0 bases and J dropped 2 bases, with 9 bases sitting between them. The V gene's germline CDR1 is SGDLS and CDR2 YYNGEE. CDR3 sequence (DNA): TGTGCCAGCAGCGTAGCGGCTACCACCTACAATGAGCAGTTCTTC. It is translated as CASSVAATTYNEQFF.

CDR3 nucleotides: TGTGCCAGCTCACCACCGGTTTCAGGGAACACTGAAGCTTTCTTT. Its protein is CASSPPVSGNTEAFF. The rearrangement uses TRBV18 and TRBJ1-1; D uncertain. V gave up 0 bases and J gave up 1 base, with 9 bases separating them. Looked up from germline, CDR1 is KGHSH and CDR2 is LQKENI. The CDR3 covers 15 residues.

On this clone itself: The sample holds other DNA sequences that translate to the same CDR3. This sequence joins TRBV5-1 and TRBJ1-2; D not certain. The CDR3 length is 11 residues. Trimming left V 0 bases short and J 5 bases short, with 2 bases between. CDR1 is SGHRS, CDR2 YFSETQ, per germline. CDR3 amino acids: CASSLGYGYTF. The CDR3 DNA reads as TGCGCCAGCAGCTTGGGATATGGCTACACCTTC. The whole variable domain, remainder taken from reference TRBV5-1 and TRBJ1-2, is KAGVTQTPRYLIKTRGQQVTLSCSPISGHRSVSWYQQTPGQGLQFLFEYFSETQRNKGNFPGRFSGRQFSNSRSEMNVSTLELGDSALYLCASSLGYGYTFGSGTRLTVV.

This clone was seen a few times. The rearrangement uses TRBV30 and TRBJ2-2; 11 positions match TRBD2. V lost 3 bases to trimming and J lost 6 bases; unmatched junction nucleotides: 6. This CDR3 is 15 amino acids long. CDR1 and CDR2 (germline): GTSNPN, SVGIG (reference sequence). The CDR3 coding sequence is TGTGCCTGGAGGCTACTAGCGGGGGTATCCGGGGAGCTGTTTTTT. This sequence encodes CAWRLLAGVSGELFF.

This clone was seen only a few times. The gene calls are TRBV28 and TRBJ1-2; weak D call: TRBD1 (5 bases). Germline CDR1 MDHEN, CDR2 SYDVKM. The CDR3 consists of 15 residues. The ends were cut back, 4 bases at V and 7 bases at J, with 19 bases in the middle. The CDR3 region has the DNA TGTGCCAGCAGTTCCTCCGGGACCCCCAGCTCTGGCTACACCTTC. Encoded protein: CASSSSGTPSSGYTF.

The chain links TRBV6-1 to TRBJ2-4; no clear D. V was clipped by 0 bases and J by 13 bases, with 19 bases between them. Germline values: CDR1 MNHNS, CDR2 SASEGT. This CDR3 is built from 15 residues. Here the CDR3 DNA reads TGTGCCAGCAGTGAAGCACTGAAAGGTGATCGAGCCCAGTACTTC. Translation: CASSEALKGDRAQYF.

The chain uses TRBV25-1 and TRBJ1-5; possible D gene TRBD1, 5 bases. From germline, CDR1 is MGHDK and CDR2 SYGVNS. The CDR3 is 12 amino acids. V was clipped by 8 bases and J by 3 bases, with 8 bases between them. CDR3 nucleotide sequence: TGTGCCAGCCGGGGCCTCAATCAGCCCCAGCATTTT. This translates into CASRGLNQPQHF.

The genes are TRBV6-5 and TRBJ2-7, with 7 bases lining up with TRBD2. This CDR3 is 15 amino acids long. Germline trimming cut 2 bases from V and 3 bases from J; bases unmatched to any gene: 7. Germline values: CDR1 MNHEY, CDR2 SVGAGI. CDR3 residues: CASSYDFPGGYEQYF. Here the CDR3 DNA reads TGTGCCAGCAGTTACGACTTTCCGGGGGGCTACGAGCAGTACTTC.

CDR3 coding DNA: TGTGCCAGCAGCTTTCACAGGGGGCGGGTAAACATTCAGTACTTC. It encodes CASSFHRGRVNIQYF. The gene calls are TRBV7-2 and TRBJ2-4; 9 positions match TRBD1. The CDR3 spans 15 residues. Germline lookup yields CDR1 SGHTA and CDR2 FQGNSA. The V gene end was trimmed by 3 bases and the J gene end by 6 bases; junction bases not matched to a gene: 6.

The rearrangement joins TRBV29-1 to TRBJ2-3; D remains ambiguous. Germline-derived CDR1 and CDR2 are SQVTM and ANQGSEA. This CDR3 spans 15 amino acids. With 4 bases removed from V and 2 bases from J, the gap between germline ends came to 16 bases. The chain's CDR3 is CSVGSPTGSTDTQYF. The CDR3 DNA is TGCAGCGTTGGTTCCCCAACCGGGTCCACAGATACGCAGTATTTT.

The chain links TRBV29-1 to TRBJ1-2, with no clear D. Trimming cost V 5 bases and J 7 bases, with 14 bases left between them. Looked up from germline, CDR1 is SQVTM and CDR2 is ANQGSEA. The CDR3 has 12 residues. CDR3 DNA: TGCAGCGTTAGCCTTGCAGATCGTGGCTACACCTTC. Encoded protein: CSVSLADRGYTF.